Listed below are T cell receptor beta chains from one sample, sequenced in a study of blood T cell repertoires in COVID-19. Measured with immunoSEQ multiplex PCR; TCRdb has only the in-frame clones, and not every one. The sample yields more than 150,000 clones, approximately 80% seen once. Sequencing used peripheral blood. Source of these receptors: a woman of 80 years or more with COVID-19, enrolled during active disease. Each CDR3 is given without its conserved first and last residue. Each record gives: CDR3 protein, J gene, V gene, D gene. A D gene is named only where the DNA matches it firmly.

ASSLGQGIADTQY,TRBJ2-3,TRBV5-1,TRBD1
ASSYTGVPLYGYT,TRBJ1-2,TRBV28,TRBD1
ASSYSSTWTGAFSYEQY,TRBJ2-7,TRBV6-2/TRBV6-3,TRBD1
ASSYTHRDSNLVQY,TRBJ2-7,TRBV11-3,TRBD1
ASSWTEGGYT,TRBJ1-2,TRBV7-9,NA
ASSYRDSYEQY,TRBJ2-7,TRBV5-4,NA
ASSPAPRGST,TRBJ1-2,TRBV7-9,NA
ASSPRGSSTDTQY,TRBJ2-3,TRBV11-3,NA
ASSIYDTVNQPQH,TRBJ1-5,TRBV19,NA
ASSGIARGPRDGYT,TRBJ1-2,TRBV5-6,NA
SVAGLYGYT,TRBJ1-2,TRBV29-1,NA
ASSEVRDLYGYT,TRBJ1-2,TRBV2,NA
ASSLRRVGKEKLF,TRBJ1-4,TRBV11-3,NA
ASSLIGGMGDTQY,TRBJ2-3,TRBV5-4,NA
ASSQNSIEYEQY,TRBJ2-7,TRBV4-2,NA
ASSAQGAVGEQY,TRBJ2-7,TRBV6-5,TRBD1
ASSYGGANYGYT,TRBJ1-2,TRBV6-5,NA
ASSLRGSYEQY,TRBJ2-7,TRBV7-9,NA
ASSSPRGANVLT,TRBJ2-6,TRBV7-2,NA
ASSDSRARGHQPQH,TRBJ1-5,TRBV6-1,NA
ASSIQGVGRNEQF,TRBJ2-1,TRBV19,NA
ATTTQGAGEAF,TRBJ1-1,TRBV15,TRBD1
ASSAGTGLTNYGYT,TRBJ1-2,TRBV7-8,TRBD1
ASSLPGLNTDTQY,TRBJ2-3,TRBV6-5,TRBD2
ASSPMETEAF,TRBJ1-1,TRBV18,NA
ASSTLAPPYNEQF,TRBJ2-1,TRBV6-5,NA
AISVSSPLDTQY,TRBJ2-3,TRBV10-3,NA
ASSDRLGAWDTQY,TRBJ2-3,TRBV6-1,NA
ASSPARGRDEKLF,TRBJ1-4,TRBV19,NA
ASSLASGSINEQF,TRBJ2-1,TRBV5-4,TRBD2
ASSTTSGTYEQY,TRBJ2-7,TRBV19,TRBD2
ASSLFLRASGRDEQF,TRBJ2-1,TRBV28,TRBD2
ASNSQGAARNT,TRBJ1-2,TRBV19,NA
ASSEWREQF,TRBJ2-1,TRBV6-1,NA
SVETGPGNQPQH,TRBJ1-5,TRBV29-1,TRBD1
SVEGGQGVDEQY,TRBJ2-7,TRBV29-1,TRBD1
ASGGGNQPQH,TRBJ1-5,TRBV6-5,NA
AISEWLVLNTEAF,TRBJ1-1,TRBV10-3,NA
ASSQPPAGTGKRLTRTEAF,TRBJ1-1,TRBV4-1,TRBD1
ASSYSWTEEDGYT,TRBJ1-2,TRBV6-6,NA
ASSSPFSNQPQH,TRBJ1-5,TRBV18,NA
ASSRQTDSPLH,TRBJ1-6,TRBV16,NA